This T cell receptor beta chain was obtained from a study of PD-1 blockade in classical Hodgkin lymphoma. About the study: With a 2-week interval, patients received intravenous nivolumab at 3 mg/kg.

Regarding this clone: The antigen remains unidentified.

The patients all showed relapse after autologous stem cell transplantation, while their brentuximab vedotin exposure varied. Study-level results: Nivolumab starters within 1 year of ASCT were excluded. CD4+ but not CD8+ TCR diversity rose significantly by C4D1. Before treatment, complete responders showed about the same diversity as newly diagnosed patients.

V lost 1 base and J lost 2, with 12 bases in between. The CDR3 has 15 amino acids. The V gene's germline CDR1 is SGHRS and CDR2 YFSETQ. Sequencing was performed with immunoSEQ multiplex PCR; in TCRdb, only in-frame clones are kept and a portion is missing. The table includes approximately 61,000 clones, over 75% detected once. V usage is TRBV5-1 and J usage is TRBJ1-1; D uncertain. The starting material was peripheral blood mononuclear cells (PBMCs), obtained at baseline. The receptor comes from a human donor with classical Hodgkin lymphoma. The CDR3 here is CASSLKTDHNTEAFF. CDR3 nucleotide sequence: TGCGCCAGCAGCTTGAAGACTGATCATAACACTGAAGCTTTCTTT.